The source of this T cell receptor beta chain is a study of OX40 agonist ivuxolimab in advanced cancers. As for the study in general: Every 2 weeks, ivuxolimab was infused into the patients intravenously at between 0.01 and 10 mg/kg.

Study results and caveats: Low normalized T-cell clonal expansion was additionally recorded for some nonresponders. Clonal expansion by week 6 occurred in CD4+ and CD8+ blood T cells (at 0.1 to 3.0 mg/kg).

Germline assignment: CDR1 MRHNA and CDR2 SNTAGT. The CDR3 runs 13 residues. V lost 3 bases to trimming and J lost 2 bases, with 7 bases between them. In its sample, this clone was seen once. Its matching antigen is unknown. Profiled with immunoSEQ multiplex PCR; TCRdb holds only in-frame clones, not every one. The sample has about 32,000 clones, roughly 81% seen once. Sequencing was performed on CD4+ or CD8+ T cells sorted from blood, taken in a trial of the OX40 agonist ivuxolimab. This rearrangement joins TRBV6-4 to TRBJ1-2; weak D call: TRBD1 (6 bases). This receptor was taken from an adult with an advanced solid tumor such as melanoma, head and neck, liver or kidney cancer. The CDR3 nucleotides read TGTGCCAGCAGTGAAGGACAGAACTATGGCTACACCTTC. Translating gives CASSEGQNYGYTF.